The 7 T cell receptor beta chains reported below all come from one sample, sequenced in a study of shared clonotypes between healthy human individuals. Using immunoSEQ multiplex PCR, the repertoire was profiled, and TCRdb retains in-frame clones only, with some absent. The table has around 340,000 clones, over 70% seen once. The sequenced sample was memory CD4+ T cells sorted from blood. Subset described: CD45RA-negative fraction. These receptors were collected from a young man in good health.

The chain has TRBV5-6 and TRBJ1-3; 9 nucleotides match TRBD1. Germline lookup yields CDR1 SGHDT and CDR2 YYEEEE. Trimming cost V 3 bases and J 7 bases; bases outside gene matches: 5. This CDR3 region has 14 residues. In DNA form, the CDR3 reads TGTGCCAGCAGCTGGGGACAGGGTGGGAACACCATATATTTT. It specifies CASSWGQGGNTIYF.

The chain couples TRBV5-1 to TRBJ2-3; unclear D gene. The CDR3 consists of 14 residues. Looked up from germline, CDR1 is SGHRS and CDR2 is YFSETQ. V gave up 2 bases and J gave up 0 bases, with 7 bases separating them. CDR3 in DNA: TGCGCCAGCAGCTTTGCCGGAAGCACAGATACGCAGTATTTT. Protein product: CASSFAGSTDTQYF.

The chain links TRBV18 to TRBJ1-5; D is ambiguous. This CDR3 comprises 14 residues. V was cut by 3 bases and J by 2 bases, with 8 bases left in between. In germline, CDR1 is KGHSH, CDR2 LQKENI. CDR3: CASSPPDGNQPQHF. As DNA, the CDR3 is TGTGCCAGCTCACCCCCCGACGGCAATCAGCCCCAGCATTTT.

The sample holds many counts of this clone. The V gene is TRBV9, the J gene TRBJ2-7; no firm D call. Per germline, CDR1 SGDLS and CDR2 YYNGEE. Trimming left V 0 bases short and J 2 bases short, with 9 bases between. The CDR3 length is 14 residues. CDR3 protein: CASSVDSYTYEQYF. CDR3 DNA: TGTGCCAGCAGCGTAGATTCCTATACCTACGAGCAGTACTTC.

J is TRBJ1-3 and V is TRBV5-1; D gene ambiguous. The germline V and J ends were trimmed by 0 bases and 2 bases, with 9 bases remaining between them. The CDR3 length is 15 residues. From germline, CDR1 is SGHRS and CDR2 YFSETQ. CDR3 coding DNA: TGCGCCAGCAGCTTGGCGGGTATTACTGGAAACACCATATATTTT. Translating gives CASSLAGITGNTIYF.

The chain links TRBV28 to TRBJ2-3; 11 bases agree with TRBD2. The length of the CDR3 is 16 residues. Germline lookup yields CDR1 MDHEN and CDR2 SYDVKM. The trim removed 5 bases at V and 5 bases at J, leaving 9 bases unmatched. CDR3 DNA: TGTGCCAGCAGTGTCACTAGCGGGAGTTCGATAGATACGCAGTATTTT. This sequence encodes CASSVTSGSSIDTQYF.

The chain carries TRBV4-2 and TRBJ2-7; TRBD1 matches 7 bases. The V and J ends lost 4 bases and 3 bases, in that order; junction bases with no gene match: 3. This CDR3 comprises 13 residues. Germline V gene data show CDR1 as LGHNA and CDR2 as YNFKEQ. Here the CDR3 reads CASSPGQLYEQYF. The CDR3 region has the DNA TGTGCCAGCAGCCCGGGACAGCTCTACGAGCAGTACTTC.